These 14 T cell receptor beta chains were sequenced from one sample in a study of cytomegalovirus exposure and HLA in healthy donors. PCR employed 60 Vbeta and 13 Jbeta primers. The method was immunoSEQ multiplex PCR; TCRdb's version includes in-frame clones alone and lacks a portion of them. This sample has about 77,000 clones, with 75% to 80% found just once. Sequenced: PBMCs. These receptor sequences come from a man aged 35 to 55 in good health and CMV-seronegative.

V is TRBV30 and J is TRBJ1-2; maybe TRBD1 (6 bases). The CDR3 covers 12 residues. The germline V gene has CDR1 GTSNPN and CDR2 SVGIG (reference sequence). Trimming cost V 3 bases and J 8 bases, with 13 bases left between them. CDR3 in DNA: TGTGCCTGGAGCGGACACAGGGACGGCTACACCTTC. This translates into CAWSGHRDGYTF.

The J gene is TRBJ1-2, the V gene TRBV7-8; D is undetermined. With 1 base removed from V and 8 bases from J, the gap between germline ends came to 14 bases. The CDR3 has 14 amino acids. CDR1 and CDR2 from the germline V gene are SGHVS and FQNEAQ. The CDR3 reads CASSLDSYWAGYTF. For the CDR3, the DNA is TGTGCCAGCAGCTTAGACAGCTATTGGGCCGGCTACACCTTC.

CDR3 residues: CASSRAGVNNEQFF. In DNA form, the CDR3 reads TGTGCCAGTAGTCGAGCGGGGGTCAACAATGAGCAGTTCTTC. This sequence joins TRBV19 and TRBJ2-1, with TRBD2 identical over 8 bases. The CDR3 consists of 14 residues. Germline CDR1 LNHDA, CDR2 SQIVND (reference sequence). V was clipped by 5 bases and J by 5 bases; unmatched bases: 5.

The chain recombines TRBV4-1 with TRBJ2-1; 7 nucleotides match TRBD1. The CDR3 sequence is 16 residues long. Germline lookup yields CDR1 MGHRA and CDR2 YSYEKL. V lost 4 bases to trimming and J lost 5 bases; unmatched junction nucleotides: 11. CDR3 loop: CASSLISGGSHNEQFF. Written as DNA, the CDR3 is TGCGCCAGCAGCCTCATCTCAGGGGGAAGTCACAATGAGCAGTTCTTC.

This clone has only a few counts. The chain employs TRBV5-6 and TRBJ1-1, with 8 bases matching TRBD1. V lost 2 bases and J lost 5; bases outside the gene matches: 8. This CDR3 contains 15 residues. Germline assignment: CDR1 SGHDT and CDR2 YYEEEE. CDR3 sequence (DNA): TGTGCCAGCAGCTTTCTGGACAGGGATGAGACTGAAGCTTTCTTT. Protein sequence: CASSFLDRDETEAFF.

Turning to this clone: Germline and junction disagree at one end, which may indicate a read error. The chain is built from TRBV28 and TRBJ1-6; D ambiguous. Germline V lookup: CDR1 MDHEN, CDR2 SYDVKM. The CDR3 is 12 residues long. In DNA, the CDR3 is TGTGCCAGCAGATCCTCTAATTCACCCCTCCACTTT. Amino acids: CASRSSNSPLHF.

This clone has a single count. The rearrangement links TRBV5-1 to TRBJ1-2; the match to TRBD1 covers 9 bases. Germline assignment: CDR1 SGHRS and CDR2 YFSETQ. The trim removed 4 bases at V and 4 bases at J, leaving 5 bases unmatched. CDR3 length: 14 residues. CDR3 in DNA: TGCGCCAGCAGCACGGAGGGACAGGGCTATGGCTACACCTTC. Its protein is CASSTEGQGYGYTF.

J is TRBJ1-5 and V is TRBV6-1; D perhaps matches TRBD1 (5 bases). Looked up from germline, CDR1 is MNHNS and CDR2 is SASEGT. The CDR3 loop spans 15 amino acids. The V and J ends lost 0 bases and 5 bases respectively, with 11 bases between them. The CDR3 loop reads CASSEAWGSDQPQHF. In DNA, the CDR3 is TGTGCCAGCAGTGAAGCCTGGGGCTCCGATCAGCCCCAGCATTTT.

The gene calls are TRBV5-1 and TRBJ2-7; 11 bases map to TRBD2. The CDR3 extends over 16 amino acids. The junction had 6 bases not matched to a gene; V was cut back by 4 bases and J by 0 bases. Germline CDR1 is SGHRS and CDR2 is YFSETQ. CDR3 in amino acids: CASSQGTSGYSYEQYF. Here the CDR3 DNA reads TGCGCCAGCAGCCAGGGGACTAGCGGATACTCCTACGAGCAGTACTTC. Complete variable domain (other parts from reference TRBV5-1 and TRBJ2-7): KAGVTQTPRYLIKTRGQQVTLSCSPISGHRSVSWYQQTPGQGLQFLFEYFSETQRNKGNFPGRFSGRQFSNSRSEMNVSTLELGDSALYLCASSQGTSGYSYEQYFGPGTRLTVT.

The chain combines TRBV6-5 with TRBJ2-7; D possibly corresponds to TRBD1 (7 bases). This CDR3 spans 15 amino acids. Germline lookup yields CDR1 MNHEY and CDR2 SVGAGI. The V gene lost 4 bases and the J gene lost 3 bases, with 16 bases spanning the gap. Written as DNA, the CDR3 is TGTGCCAGCAGTTCCCTGGGGGGACAGAGCTACGAGCAGTACTTC. Protein: CASSSLGGQSYEQYF.

This chain connects TRBV19 to TRBJ2-1; tentative D call: TRBD1 (6 bases). This CDR3 is built from 14 residues. CDR1 is LNHDA and CDR2 is SQIVND in the germline V gene (reference sequence). V shed 7 bases and J shed 3 bases, with 13 bases lying between them. The CDR3 loop reads CASKWGHSYNEQFF. CDR3 nucleotides: TGTGCCAGTAAATGGGGGCATAGCTACAATGAGCAGTTCTTC.

To note about this clone: This sample includes further DNA sequences coding for the same CDR3. V gene TRBV5-1 combines with J gene TRBJ2-5; 10 positions match TRBD1. Germline V gene data show CDR1 as SGHRS and CDR2 as YFSETQ. V was pared by 4 bases and J by 1 base, with 4 bases of the junction left unmatched. CDR3 length: 15 amino acids. The CDR3 loop reads CASSDGQGGQETQYF. The CDR3 DNA follows: TGCGCCAGCAGCGATGGACAGGGGGGCCAAGAGACCCAGTACTTC.

There are a few counts of this clone. This chain joins TRBV18 and TRBJ1-1; D perhaps matches TRBD1 (5 bases). The length of the CDR3 is 11 residues. Trimming took off 4 bases at V and 11 bases at J, with 11 bases between the two ends. The germline CDR1 and CDR2 sequences are KGHSH and LQKENI. The CDR3 reads CASSQGAEAFF. The CDR3 DNA is TGTGCCAGCTCACAAGGGGCAGAGGCTTTCTTT.

The chain joins TRBV19 to TRBJ2-1, with 8 bases that match TRBD1. The CDR3 length is 17 residues. Germline lookup yields CDR1 LNHDA and CDR2 SQIVND (reference sequence). V lost 7 bases and J lost 2; bases outside the gene matches: 13. CDR3 sequence: CASIPTGGPLTYNEQFF. CDR3 nucleotides: TGTGCCAGTATCCCCACAGGGGGACCGCTCACCTACAATGAGCAGTTCTTC.